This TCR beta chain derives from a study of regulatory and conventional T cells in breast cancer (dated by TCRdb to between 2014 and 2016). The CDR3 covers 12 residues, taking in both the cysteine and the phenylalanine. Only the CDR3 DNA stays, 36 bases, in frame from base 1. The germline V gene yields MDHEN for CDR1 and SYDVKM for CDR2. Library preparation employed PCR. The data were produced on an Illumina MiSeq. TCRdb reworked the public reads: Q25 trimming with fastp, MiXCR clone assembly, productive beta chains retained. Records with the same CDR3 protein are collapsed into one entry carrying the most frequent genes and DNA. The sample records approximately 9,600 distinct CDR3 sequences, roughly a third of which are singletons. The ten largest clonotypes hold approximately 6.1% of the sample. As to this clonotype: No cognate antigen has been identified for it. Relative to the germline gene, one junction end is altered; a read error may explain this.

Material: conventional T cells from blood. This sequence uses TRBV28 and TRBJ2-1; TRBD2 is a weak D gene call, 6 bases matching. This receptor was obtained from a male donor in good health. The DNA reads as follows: TGTGCCTGCAGAGCGGGCTGGAATGAGCAGTTCTTC. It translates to CACRAGWNEQFF. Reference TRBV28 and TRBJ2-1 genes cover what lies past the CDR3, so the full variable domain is DVKVTQSSRYLVKRTGEKVFLECVQDMDHENMFWYRQDPGLGLRLIYFSYDVKMKEKGDIPEGYSVSREKKERFSLILESASTNQTSMYLCACRAGWNEQFFGPGTRLTVL.